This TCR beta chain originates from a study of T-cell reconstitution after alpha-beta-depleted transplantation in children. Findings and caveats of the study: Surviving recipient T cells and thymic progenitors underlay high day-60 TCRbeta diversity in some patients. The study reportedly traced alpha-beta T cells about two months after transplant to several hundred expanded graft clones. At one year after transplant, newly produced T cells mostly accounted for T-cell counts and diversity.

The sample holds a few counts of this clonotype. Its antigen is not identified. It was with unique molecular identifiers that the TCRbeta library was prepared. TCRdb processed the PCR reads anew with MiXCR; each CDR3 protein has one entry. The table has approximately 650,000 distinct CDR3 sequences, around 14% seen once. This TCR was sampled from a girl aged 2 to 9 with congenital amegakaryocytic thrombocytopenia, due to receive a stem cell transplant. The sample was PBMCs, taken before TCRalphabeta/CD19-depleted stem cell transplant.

The CDR3: CASSPRWREQYF. CDR3 in DNA: TGCGCCAGCAGCCCCCGGTGGCGCGAGCAGTACTTC. V is TRBV5-1 and J is TRBJ2-7, with no clear D. Germline-derived CDR1 and CDR2 are SGHRS and YFSETQ. This CDR3 contains 12 residues. The ends were cut back, 4 bases at V and 6 bases at J, with 11 bases in the middle.